Sequencing of this TCR beta chain was carried out in a study of cytomegalovirus exposure and HLA in healthy donors. Study as a whole: Researchers previously reported finding roughly 120 million unique TCR beta sequences from roughly 200 million T cells. Roughly 80% of more than 300 genotyped donors fell in the Caucasian-associated ancestry cluster. General observations from the study: No immune exposure information besides CMV serostatus was available. Common viral pathogens seemed, in a later analysis, to connect with several of the most significant clusters.

Concerning this clone itself: Its specificity is not known.

Amplification used 60 Vbeta primers and 13 Jbeta primers. Assay: immunoSEQ multiplex PCR; the TCRdb copy retains only in-frame clones and omits some. The sample contains over 200,000 clones, over 70% of which appear only once. This CDR3 has 16 residues. V was pared by 2 bases and J by 1 base, with 14 bases between. From germline, CDR1 is WSHSY and CDR2 SAAADI. The chain has TRBV10-2 and TRBJ2-5; possible D gene TRBD2, 6 bases. The receptor's source is a woman aged 55-69 years in good health and CMV-seropositive. The sample consisted of PBMCs. CDR3 loop: CASSEPPGLPQETQYF. CDR3 DNA sequence: TGCGCCAGCAGTGAGCCCCCGGGACTCCCCCAAGAGACCCAGTACTTC.